This TCR beta chain was found in a study of identical twins. MiXCR was run by TCRdb on the 5' RACE reads, yielding one entry per CDR3 protein. The sample has about 530,000 distinct CDR3 sequences, 13% to 15% seen once. This same sample was also taken into another study, of yellow fever vaccine responses in identical twins.

The sequenced material came from CD4+ T cells sorted from blood. The sequence came from a woman aged 18-29 years in good health.

The CDR3 nucleotides read TGTGCCAGCAGCCAAGTGGAAGGGGCGGGAGGGGCATACAATGAGCAGTTCTTC. Residues: CASSQVEGAGGAYNEQFF. V is TRBV3-1 and J is TRBJ2-1; 9 bases align to TRBD2. The ends lost 1 base at V and 4 bases at J; junction bases unmatched: 11. The CDR3 length is 18 residues. CDR1 is LGHDT, CDR2 YNNKEL, per germline (reference sequence).